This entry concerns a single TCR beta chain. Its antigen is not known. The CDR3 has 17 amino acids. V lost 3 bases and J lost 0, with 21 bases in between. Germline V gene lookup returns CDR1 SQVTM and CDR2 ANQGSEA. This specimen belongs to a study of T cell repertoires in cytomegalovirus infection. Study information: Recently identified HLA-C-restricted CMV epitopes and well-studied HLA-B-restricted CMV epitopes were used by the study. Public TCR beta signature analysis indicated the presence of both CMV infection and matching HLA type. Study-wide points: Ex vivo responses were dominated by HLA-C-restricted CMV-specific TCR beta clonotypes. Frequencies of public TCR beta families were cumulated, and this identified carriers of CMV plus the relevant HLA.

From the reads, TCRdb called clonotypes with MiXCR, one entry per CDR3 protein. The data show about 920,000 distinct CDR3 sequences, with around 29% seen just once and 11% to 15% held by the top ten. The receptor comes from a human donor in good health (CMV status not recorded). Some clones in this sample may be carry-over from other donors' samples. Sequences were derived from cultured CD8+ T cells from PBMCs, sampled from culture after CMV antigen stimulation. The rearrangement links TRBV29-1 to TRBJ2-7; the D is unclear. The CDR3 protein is CSVEGIEQAPSSYEQYF. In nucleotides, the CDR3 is TGCAGCGTTGAGGGGATTGAGCAGGCCCCGAGCTCCTACGAGCAGTACTTC.